The rows below give T cell receptor beta chains drawn from one sample of a study of T cell changes during pregnancy in multiple sclerosis. Repertoires were generated with immunoSEQ multiplex PCR, while TCRdb's copy carries only in-frame clones and drops some. In the table there are tens of thousands of clones, 85% to 95% of which are singletons. The material sequenced was peripheral blood, taken in the third trimester of pregnancy. The source of these receptors is a female donor in good health, enrolled as a control in a pregnancy study. CDR3s include the opening cysteine and the closing phenylalanine or tryptophan. Each record gives: J gene, clone size, D gene, V gene, CDR3 protein, CDR3 DNA. A D gene is named only where the DNA matches it firmly. Expanded clones are given a class, and other clones once, few, many or no size at all.

>TRBJ2-1|-|TRBD1|TRBV19
CASSKGTGGSYNEQFF
TGTGCCAGTAGTAAAGGGACAGGGGGGTCCTACAATGAGCAGTTCTTC
>TRBJ1-1|-|-|TRBV10-3
CAMSGGDTEAFF
TGTGCCATGAGTGGGGGCGACACTGAAGCTTTCTTT
>TRBJ2-1|-|-|TRBV28
CASSFAWEQFF
TGTGCCAGCAGTTTTGCGTGGGAGCAGTTCTTC
>TRBJ1-1|-|-|TRBV27
CASSSLGVGNTEAFF
TGTGCCAGCAGTTCCTTAGGGGTCGGGAACACTGAAGCTTTCTTT
>TRBJ2-1|-|-|TRBV5-1
CASSLRTGSYNEQFF
TGCGCCAGCAGCCTACGGACTGGCTCCTACAATGAGCAGTTCTTC
>TRBJ2-7|-|-|TRBV11-2
CASSLGAGSSYEQYF
TGTGCCAGCAGCTTAGGTGCGGGTAGCTCCTACGAGCAGTACTTC
>TRBJ2-5|-|-|TRBV5-6
CASSLAGRGITGETQYF
TGTGCCAGCAGCTTGGCCGGTAGAGGCATCACAGGGGAGACCCAGTACTTC
>TRBJ2-3|-|-|TRBV5-1
CASSRPGADTQYF
TGCGCCAGCAGCCGGCCGGGAGCAGATACGCAGTATTTT
>TRBJ2-5|-|-|TRBV4-1
CASSWTQGETQYF
TGCGCCAGCAGCTGGACCCAGGGAGAGACCCAGTACTTC
>TRBJ2-3|-|TRBD2|TRBV5-1
CASSRRLAGVKDTQYF
TGCGCCAGCAGCAGAAGACTAGCGGGAGTAAAAGATACGCAGTATTTT
>TRBJ2-1|-|-|TRBV28
CASSFDWNEQFF
TGTGCCAGCAGTTTCGACTGGAATGAGCAGTTCTTC
>TRBJ1-1|few|-|TRBV10-3
CAISDREGSYF
TGTGCCATCAGTGATAGGGAGGGGTCGTACTTT
>TRBJ2-2|-|-|TRBV13
CASSLAGRSGELFF
TGTGCCAGCAGCTTAGCAGGGCGCAGTGGGGAGCTGTTTTTT
>TRBJ2-1|-|-|TRBV9
CASSVGEEGSYNEQFF
TGTGCCAGCAGCGTAGGCGAGGAGGGTAGCTACAATGAGCAGTTCTTC
>TRBJ2-1|-|TRBD1|TRBV29-1
CSARTGSYNEQFF
TGCAGCGCTCGGACAGGGTCCTACAATGAGCAGTTCTTC
>TRBJ2-1|once|TRBD2|TRBV29-1
CSVKGGTEQFF
TGCAGCGTTAAGGGAGGGACCGAGCAGTTCTTC
>TRBJ2-3|once|-|TRBV7-2
CATSESTDTQYF
TGTGCCACGTCGGAGTCCACAGATACGCAGTATTTT
>TRBJ2-3|-|-|TRBV7-6
CASSPTRRTDTQYF
TGTGCCAGCAGCCCCACTAGAAGAACAGATACGCAGTATTTT
>TRBJ1-5|once|-|TRBV9
CASGEGGQPQHF
TGTGCCAGCGGGGAGGGGGGTCAGCCCCAGCATTTT
>TRBJ2-2|-|TRBD1|TRBV14
CASRLTGGTGELFF
TGTGCCAGCAGACTTACAGGGGGAACCGGGGAGCTGTTTTTT
>TRBJ2-7|-|TRBD1|TRBV7-7
CASSSVRDRVSYEQYF
TGTGCCAGCAGCTCCGTAAGGGACAGGGTTTCCTACGAGCAGTACTTC
>TRBJ2-3|once|-|TRBV6-4
CASSEGTLSTDTQYF
TGTGCCAGCAGTGAAGGGACTTTGAGCACAGATACGCAGTATTTT
>TRBJ2-7|-|-|TRBV10-3
CAIRRTDGRGEQYF
TGTGCCATCAGGAGGACCGACGGGAGAGGCGAGCAGTACTTC